The T cell receptor beta chain described here comes from a study of cytomegalovirus exposure and HLA in healthy donors. About this clone: The target antigen is unknown.

PCR primers comprised 60 Vbeta and 13 Jbeta primers. Original processing notes: Some 11 million of the about 80 million unique TCR beta chains counted in a later analysis were shared. The protocol was immunoSEQ multiplex PCR, while the TCRdb copy is restricted to in-frame clones and leaves out a portion. That table furnishes V, J and clone size, whereas the DNA furnished D and trimming. The sample has about 120,000 clones, more than 65% seen once. Overall study results and limits: Only CMV serostatus was available as immune exposure information. A classifier reportedly called cytomegalovirus status with high sensitivity and specificity. After further analysis at a later stage, 16,951 TCR beta sequences were associated with HLA alleles at 0.05 false discovery rate.

Trimming cost V 4 bases and J 8 bases; bases outside gene matches: 19. The CDR3 is 17 amino acids. Germline CDR1 SGDLS, CDR2 YYNGEE. This receptor was identified in a middle-aged man in good health and CMV-seropositive. The sample consisted of PBMCs. The chain joins TRBV9 to TRBJ2-3; 7 bases match TRBD1. The CDR3 protein is CASSTQGDVIGLGTQYF. The DNA of the CDR3 is TGTGCCAGCAGCACCCAGGGGGACGTCATTGGGCTTGGTACGCAGTATTTT.